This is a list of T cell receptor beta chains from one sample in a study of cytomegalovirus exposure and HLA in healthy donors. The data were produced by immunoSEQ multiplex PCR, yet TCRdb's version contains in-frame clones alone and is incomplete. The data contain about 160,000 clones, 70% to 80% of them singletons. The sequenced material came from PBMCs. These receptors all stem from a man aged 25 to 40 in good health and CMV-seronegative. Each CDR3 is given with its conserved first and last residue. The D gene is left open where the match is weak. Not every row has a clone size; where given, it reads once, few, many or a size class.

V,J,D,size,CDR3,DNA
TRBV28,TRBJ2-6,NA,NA,CASSRSGSGANVLTF,TGTGCCAGCAGCAGAAGCGGGTCTGGGGCCAACGTCCTGACTTTC
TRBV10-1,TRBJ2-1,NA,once,CASSDGMGNEQFF,TGCGCCAGCAGTGACGGGATGGGCAATGAGCAGTTCTTC
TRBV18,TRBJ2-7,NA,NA,CASSPLEGWGSYEQYF,TGTGCCAGCTCACCATTGGAGGGTTGGGGCTCCTACGAGCAGTACTTC
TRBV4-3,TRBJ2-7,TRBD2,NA,CASSQDWGVVAGNSYEQYF,TGCGCCAGCAGCCAAGATTGGGGGGTGGTAGCGGGAAACTCCTACGAGCAGTACTTC
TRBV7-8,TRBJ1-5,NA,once,CASSLVVAAVWPQHF,TGTGCCAGCAGCTTAGTGGTGGCGGCCGTCTGGCCCCAGCATTTT
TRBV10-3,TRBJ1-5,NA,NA,CAIRGGDSNQPQHF,TGTGCCATCCGAGGGGGGGATAGCAATCAGCCCCAGCATTTT
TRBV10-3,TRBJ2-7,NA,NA,CAISELQGSYEQYF,TGTGCCATCAGTGAGCTACAGGGATCCTACGAGCAGTACTTC
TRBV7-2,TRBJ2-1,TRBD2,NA,CASSSLGGSGNFF,TGTGCCAGCAGCTCGCTCGGGGGGAGCGGAAACTTCTTC
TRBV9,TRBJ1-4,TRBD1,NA,CASSGRGVMVEKLFF,TGTGCCAGCAGCGGCAGGGGGGTGATGGTCGAAAAACTGTTTTTT
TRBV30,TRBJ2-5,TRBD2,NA,CAWRGGLAGAQETQYF,TGTGCCTGGAGGGGGGGACTAGCGGGGGCTCAAGAGACCCAGTACTTC
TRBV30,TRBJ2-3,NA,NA,CAWGHPGLSPDTQYF,TGTGCCTGGGGGCATCCGGGACTTTCCCCAGATACGCAGTATTTT
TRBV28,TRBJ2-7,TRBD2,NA,CASGSWGGGSYEQYF,TGTGCCAGCGGGTCCTGGGGGGGAGGATCCTACGAGCAGTACTTC
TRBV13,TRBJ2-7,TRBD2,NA,CASRLAGNYEQYF,TGTGCCAGCCGACTAGCGGGTAACTACGAGCAGTACTTC
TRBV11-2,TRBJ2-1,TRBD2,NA,CASSLDYTSGGPYNEQFF,TGTGCCAGCAGCTTAGATTACACTAGCGGGGGCCCCTACAATGAGCAGTTCTTC
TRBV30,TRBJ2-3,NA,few,CAWKAGPTDTQYF,TGTGCCTGGAAGGCGGGACCCACAGATACGCAGTATTTT
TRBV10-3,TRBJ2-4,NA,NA,CATGMPGKNIQYF,TGTGCCACTGGTATGCCAGGAAAAAACATTCAGTACTTC
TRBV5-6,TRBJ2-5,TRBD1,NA,CASSLKGQGAEETQYF,TGTGCCAGCAGCTTGAAGGGACAGGGGGCGGAAGAGACCCAGTACTTC
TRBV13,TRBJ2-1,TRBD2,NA,CASSSPGLAGAEQFF,TGTGCCAGCAGCTCACCGGGACTAGCGGGGGCCGAGCAGTTCTTC
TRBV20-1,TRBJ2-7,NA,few,CSASPGDEQYF,TGCAGTGCTAGCCCAGGGGACGAGCAGTACTTC
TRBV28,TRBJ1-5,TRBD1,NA,CASSRGDRESSNQPQHF,TGTGCCAGCAGCCGGGGGGACAGGGAATCGAGCAATCAGCCCCAGCATTTT
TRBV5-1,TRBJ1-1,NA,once,CASSPSAGVDTEAFF,TGCGCCAGCAGCCCCTCTGCAGGGGTGGACACTGAAGCTTTCTTT
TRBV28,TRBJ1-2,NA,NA,CASSPTDRYGYTF,TGTGCCAGCAGTCCCACGGACAGATATGGCTACACCTTC
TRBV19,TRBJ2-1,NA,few,CASSIDRVNEQFF,TGTGCCAGTAGTATAGACAGGGTCAATGAGCAGTTCTTC
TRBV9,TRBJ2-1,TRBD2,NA,CASSTEAGVNEQFF,TGTGCCAGCAGCACTGAAGCGGGAGTTAATGAGCAGTTCTTC
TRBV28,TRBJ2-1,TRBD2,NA,CASSLAAYGNEQFF,TGTGCCAGTTCACTAGCGGCTTATGGGAATGAGCAGTTCTTC
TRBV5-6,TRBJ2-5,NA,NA,CASSRSGAETQYF,TGTGCCAGCAGCCGATCAGGGGCAGAGACCCAGTACTTC
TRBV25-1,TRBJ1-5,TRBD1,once,CASSESGGGQPQHF,TGTGCCAGCAGTGAATCAGGGGGCGGTCAGCCCCAGCATTTT
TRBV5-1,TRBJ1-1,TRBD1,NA,CASSLAWDRANTEAFF,TGCGCCAGCAGCTTGGCGTGGGACAGGGCGAACACTGAAGCTTTCTTT
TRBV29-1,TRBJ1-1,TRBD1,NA,CSVDDTGANTEAFF,TGCAGCGTTGACGACACAGGGGCGAACACTGAAGCTTTCTTT
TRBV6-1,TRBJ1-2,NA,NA,CASSENGPYGYTF,TGTGCCAGCAGTGAAAATGGGCCGTATGGCTACACCTTC
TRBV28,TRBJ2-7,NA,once,CASSFNKGNYEQYF,TGTGCCAGCAGTTTTAATAAGGGGAACTACGAGCAGTACTTC
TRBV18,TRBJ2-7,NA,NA,CASSHAGDSYEQYF,TGTGCCAGCTCACACGCAGGGGATTCCTACGAGCAGTACTTC
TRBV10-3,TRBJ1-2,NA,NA,CAISGGIGRSGGYTF,TGTGCCATCAGTGGTGGCATCGGGCGATCGGGGGGCTACACCTTC
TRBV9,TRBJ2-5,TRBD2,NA,CASSVGLAGVQETQYF,TGTGCCAGCAGCGTGGGACTAGCGGGGGTCCAAGAGACCCAGTACTTC
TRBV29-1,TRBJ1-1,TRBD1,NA,CSVEELRTGGSMNTEAFF,TGCAGCGTTGAAGAACTTAGGACAGGGGGGAGTATGAACACTGAAGCTTTCTTT
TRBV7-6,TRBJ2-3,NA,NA,CASSLQLADTQYF,TGTGCCAGCAGCTTGCAACTCGCGGATACGCAGTATTTT
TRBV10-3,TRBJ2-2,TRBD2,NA,CAITPGTSGSGVTGELFF,TGTGCCATCACCCCCGGGACTAGCGGGAGCGGGGTTACCGGGGAGCTGTTTTTT
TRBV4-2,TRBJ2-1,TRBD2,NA,CASSRTSGATSYNEQFF,TGTGCCAGCAGCAGGACTAGCGGGGCTACCTCCTACAATGAGCAGTTCTTC